This TCR beta chain was identified during a study of OX40 agonist ivuxolimab in advanced cancers. Study-wide findings and caveats: With doses of 0.1-3.0 mg/kg, partial responders showed among the lowest clonal expansion. Relative to CD4+ cells, CD8+ T cells on average had more expanded clones.

Some clones are missing from TCRdb's copy, which holds only in-frame ones; the method was immunoSEQ multiplex PCR. The sample comprises roughly 35,000 clones, around 80% of which are singletons, and around a fifth rests with the top ten. As to this clone: The antigen is unknown.

There are 13 residues in the CDR3. Trimming removed 0 bases at V and 3 bases at J, with 6 bases between. The germline gives CDR1 SGHRS, CDR2 YFSETQ. V and J are TRBV5-1 and TRBJ1-2; no clear D. This receptor was taken from an adult with an advanced solid tumor such as melanoma, head and neck, liver or kidney cancer. The sequencing here drew on CD4+ or CD8+ T cells sorted from blood, taken in a trial of the OX40 agonist ivuxolimab. CDR3 region: CASSLVADYGYTF. CDR3 bases: TGCGCCAGCAGCTTGGTGGCAGACTATGGCTACACCTTC.